This entry lists 30 T cell receptor beta chains sequenced from one sample in a study of blood T cell repertoires in COVID-19. The method was immunoSEQ multiplex PCR; TCRdb's version includes in-frame clones alone and lacks a portion of them. The table shows over 350,000 clones, with 88% occurring only once. Sequenced material: PBMCs or T cells enriched from blood (not recorded which). The source of these receptors is a woman aged 18-29 years who had recovered from COVID-19.

This clone was counted a single time. This rearrangement joins TRBV5-1 to TRBJ2-7; tentative D call: TRBD2 (6 bases). The CDR3 is 17 residues long. Germline V gene sequence: CDR1 SGHRS, CDR2 YFSETQ. V lost 0 bases, J lost 1 base, and 17 bases lay in between. Here the CDR3 DNA reads TGCGCCAGCAGCTTGGGGGAGGTGACAGCCTCTTCCTACGAGCAGTACTTC. Protein sequence: CASSLGEVTASSYEQYF.

This chain connects TRBV7-9 to TRBJ1-2; 10 positions agree with TRBD1. V lost 3 bases to trimming and J lost 7 bases; unmatched junction nucleotides: 5. This CDR3 has 14 amino acids. Germline-derived CDR1 and CDR2 are SEHNR and FQNEAQ (reference sequence). CDR3 protein: CASSLEGQGFGYTF. Here the CDR3 DNA reads TGTGCCAGCAGCTTGGAGGGACAGGGGTTTGGCTACACCTTC.

CDR3 residues: CASSLMGLAGTDTQYF. DNA for the CDR3: TGTGCCAGCAGCCTAATGGGACTAGCGGGAACAGATACGCAGTATTTT. V and J are TRBV7-3 and TRBJ2-3, with 13 bases aligning to TRBD2. The CDR3 is 16 residues long. Germline values: CDR1 SGHTA, CDR2 FQGTGA. The junction had 5 bases not matched to a gene; V was cut back by 5 bases and J by 3 bases.

The rearrangement uses TRBV19 and TRBJ2-3, with D possibly matching TRBD1 (5 bases). Germline V CDR1 and CDR2: LNHDA, SQIVND (reference sequence). The CDR3 totals 15 residues. Between the trimmed V and J ends, which lost 3 bases and 2 bases, there was a span of 12 bases. The CDR3 here is CASSIRRQNTDTQYF. The CDR3 region has the DNA TGTGCCAGTAGTATCAGGAGACAGAACACAGATACGCAGTATTTT.

The chain is built from TRBV6-5 and TRBJ2-2, with D perhaps matching TRBD2 (6 bases). Trimming pared 2 bases from V and 4 bases from J, leaving 11 bases between. The germline V gene encodes CDR1 MNHEY and CDR2 SVGAGI. This CDR3 comprises 15 residues. CDR3: CASSYRGAGTGELFF. The CDR3, as DNA: TGTGCCAGCAGTTACCGCGGGGCTGGCACCGGGGAGCTGTTTTTT.

This clone was detected only a few times. The rearrangement uses TRBV6-5 and TRBJ2-1; no clear D gene. This CDR3 region has 13 residues. V gave up 6 bases and J gave up 5 bases, with 11 bases separating them. The germline CDR1 and CDR2 sequences are MNHEY and SVGAGI. The CDR3: CASSPRLDNEQFF. The CDR3 bases are TGTGCCAGCAGCCCCCGTTTAGACAATGAGCAGTTCTTC.

The gene calls are TRBV28 and TRBJ1-5; D is unresolved. This CDR3 is built from 14 residues. V lost 6 bases, J lost 0 bases, and 9 bases lay in between. The germline gives CDR1 MDHEN, CDR2 SYDVKM. The CDR3 loop is CASSPIHSNQPQHF. CDR3 bases: TGTGCCAGCAGCCCAATACATAGCAATCAGCCCCAGCATTTT.

The rearrangement uses TRBV29-1 and TRBJ2-5; maybe TRBD1 (5 bases). V was clipped by 4 bases and J by 1 base, with 16 bases between them. The length of the CDR3 is 15 residues. Per the germline V gene, CDR1 is SQVTM and CDR2 is ANQGSEA. This CDR3 is CSVAPTGSPQETQYF. CDR3 in DNA: TGCAGCGTTGCCCCAACAGGCTCCCCCCAAGAGACCCAGTACTTC.

The chain employs TRBV15 and TRBJ2-7; 8 bases line up with TRBD1. Germline trimming cut 4 bases from V and 5 bases from J; bases unmatched to any gene: 10. CDR1 is LNHNV and CDR2 is YYDKDF in the germline V gene (reference sequence). The CDR3 length is 15 residues. This chain's CDR3 is CATSTSGGRGHEQYF. CDR3 in DNA: TGTGCCACCAGCACATCAGGGGGCAGGGGGCACGAGCAGTACTTC.

This chain joins TRBV9 and TRBJ2-1, with D possibly TRBD2 on 5 matching bases. This CDR3 region has 16 residues. From germline, CDR1 is SGDLS and CDR2 YYNGEE. Trimming stripped 0 bases from V and 1 base from J, with 11 bases between. The DNA of the CDR3 is TGTGCCAGCAGCGTAGCCCCCAGCGGATCCTACAATGAGCAGTTCTTC. It specifies CASSVAPSGSYNEQFF.

This rearrangement joins TRBV3-1 (or the pseudogene TRBV3-2) to TRBJ1-3, with a tentative D call TRBD1 (5 bases). Deletions cut 3 bases from V and 10 bases from J, with 19 bases between. The germline gives CDR1 LGHDT, CDR2 YNNKEL (reference sequence). The CDR3 consists of 15 residues. This chain's CDR3 is CASSHQGRVYGTIYF. The DNA of the CDR3 is TGTGCCAGCAGCCACCAGGGCAGGGTCTATGGGACCATATATTTT.

V usage is TRBV7-3 and J usage is TRBJ1-1; possible D gene TRBD1, 5 bases. The CDR3 loop spans 13 amino acids. Germline loops: CDR1 SGHTA, CDR2 FQGTGA. V was pared by 4 bases and J by 3 bases, with 9 bases between. CDR3 DNA: TGTGCCAGCAGCTCGACAGAGGACACTGAAGCTTTCTTT. Protein: CASSSTEDTEAFF.

V usage is TRBV12-3 or TRBV12-4 and J usage is TRBJ1-2; D is uncertain. There are 13 residues in the CDR3. The V end lost 5 bases, the J end lost 1 base, and 8 bases lay between the germline ends. The CDR3 DNA reads TGTGCCAGCAGTGGAGGACGTAACTATGGCTACACCTTC. Translated: CASSGGRNYGYTF.

The V call is TRBV2, the J call TRBJ2-3, with 13 nucleotides matching TRBD2. Germline CDR1 SNHLY, CDR2 FYNNEI. The CDR3 is made up of 19 amino acids. The V gene end was trimmed by 4 bases and the J gene end by 2 bases; junction bases not matched to a gene: 12. The CDR3 is CASSVPGLAGLTSTDTQYF. DNA for the CDR3: TGTGCCAGCAGTGTCCCGGGACTAGCGGGGCTGACTTCCACAGATACGCAGTATTTT.

The gene calls are TRBV27 and TRBJ2-5; a possible D gene is TRBD1 (5 bases). V was pared by 3 bases and J by 4 bases, with 9 bases between. Per the germline V gene, CDR1 is MNHEY and CDR2 is SMNVEV (reference sequence). CDR3 length: 13 residues. The CDR3 bases are TGTGCCAGCAGTTTGTCAGGGTCAGAGACCCAGTACTTC. Translation gives CASSLSGSETQYF.

The rearrangement joins TRBV12-3 or TRBV12-4 to TRBJ2-1, with a weak D call TRBD1 (6 bases). The CDR3 has 12 amino acids. Trimming took off 7 bases at V and 7 bases at J, with 11 bases between the two ends. This chain's CDR3 is CASTETGNEQFF. The CDR3 nucleotides read TGTGCCAGCACCGAAACAGGGAATGAGCAGTTCTTC.

The chain uses TRBV7-8 and TRBJ2-3; 9 nucleotides agree with TRBD1. Trimming took 6 bases from V and 3 from J; bases not matched to a gene: 13. The CDR3 consists of 17 residues. The germline gives CDR1 SGHVS, CDR2 FQNEAQ. The CDR3 protein is CASSFLQGAKSTDTQYF. The CDR3 bases are TGTGCCAGCAGTTTTCTACAGGGGGCGAAAAGTACAGATACGCAGTATTTT.

This chain links TRBV7-9 with TRBJ2-1; D gene uncertain. The V end lost 2 bases, the J end lost 5 bases, and 16 bases lay between the germline ends. Germline CDR1 and CDR2: SEHNR and FQNEAQ (reference sequence). CDR3 size: 16 residues. CDR3 loop: CASSLLSYTPNNEQFF. Here the CDR3 DNA reads TGTGCCAGCAGCTTACTGTCTTATACCCCTAACAATGAGCAGTTCTTC.

The V call is TRBV9, the J call TRBJ2-2; D perhaps matches TRBD2 (5 bases). Trimming left V 4 bases short and J 1 base short, with 11 bases between. This CDR3 contains 15 residues. CDR1 is SGDLS, CDR2 YYNGEE, per germline. CDR3 protein: CASSPPRGNTGELFF. The CDR3 DNA is TGTGCCAGCAGCCCCCCCCGGGGGAACACCGGGGAGCTGTTTTTT.

This chain links TRBV2 with TRBJ1-2; D unclear. The CDR3 runs 14 residues. Between the trimmed V and J ends, which lost 6 bases and 6 bases, there was a span of 17 bases. Germline V gene data show CDR1 as SNHLY and CDR2 as FYNNEI. The CDR3 loop is CASRNGPIGNGYTF. DNA of the CDR3: TGTGCCAGCAGGAACGGACCCATCGGGAATGGCTACACCTTC.

Only a few counts were recorded for this clone. J is TRBJ1-4 and V is TRBV6-5, with a possible D match to TRBD1 (6 bases). Trimming shortened V by 5 bases and J by 8 bases, and 12 bases separated the two germline ends. The length of the CDR3 is 13 residues. Germline V gives CDR1 MNHEY, CDR2 SVGAGI. CDR3 coding DNA: TGTGCCAGCAGTAACAGGGTCCAGGAAAAACTGTTTTTT. It codes for CASSNRVQEKLFF.

The sample holds a few counts of this clone. The chain couples TRBV6-2 or TRBV6-3 to TRBJ2-5; 8 nucleotides align to TRBD2. In germline, CDR1 is MNHEY, CDR2 SVGEGT. Trimming cost V 6 bases and J 5 bases; bases outside gene matches: 11. This CDR3 contains 15 residues. CDR3 in amino acids: CASSTGGGSLETQYF. For the CDR3, the DNA is TGTGCCAGCAGCACGGGGGGGGGCAGTTTGGAGACCCAGTACTTC.

V is TRBV29-1 and J is TRBJ1-2; TRBD1 might be the D (5 bases). Germline lookup yields CDR1 SQVTM and CDR2 ANQGSEA. The CDR3 covers 14 residues. V lost 1 base and J lost 8, with 17 bases in between. CDR3 sequence: CSVEGGGGNSGYTF. The CDR3 region has the DNA TGCAGCGTTGAAGGGGGCGGGGGAAATAGCGGCTACACCTTC.

The chain recombines TRBV27 with TRBJ2-2; a possible D gene is TRBD1 (7 bases). Trimming took 5 bases from V and 0 from J, leaving 16 bases between them. The CDR3 has 17 residues. CDR1 is MNHEY and CDR2 is SMNVEV in the germline V gene (reference sequence). The CDR3 bases are TGTGCCAGCAGTCCCCGACAGGGCGGGACGAACACCGGGGAGCTGTTTTTT. Translation: CASSPRQGGTNTGELFF.

This chain links TRBV9 with TRBJ2-7; 9 bases map to TRBD1. From germline, CDR1 is SGDLS and CDR2 YYNGEE. V dropped 0 bases and J dropped 6; count of bases not matched to a gene: 7. CDR3 size: 15 residues. The CDR3 here is CASSVEAGQGGEQYF. The CDR3 region has the DNA TGTGCCAGCAGCGTAGAGGCGGGACAGGGAGGCGAGCAGTACTTC.

The rearrangement joins TRBV4-1 to TRBJ2-1; D unresolved. Looked up from germline, CDR1 is MGHRA and CDR2 is YSYEKL. The CDR3 sequence is 15 residues long. Trimming removed 0 bases at V and 0 bases at J, with 6 bases between. CDR3 nucleotide sequence: TGCGCCAGCAGCCAAGAAGAGAGCTCCTACAATGAGCAGTTCTTC. Protein sequence: CASSQEESSYNEQFF.

The chain links TRBV7-8 to TRBJ1-1, with 7 bases aligning to TRBD1. CDR3 size: 16 residues. The V segment lost 1 base and the J segment 11 bases; nucleotides outside the gene matches: 16. Per germline, CDR1 SGHVS and CDR2 FQNEAQ. This CDR3 reads CASSLVWQGESFDAFF. The CDR3 region has the DNA TGTGCCAGCAGCTTAGTCTGGCAGGGGGAGTCGTTTGATGCTTTCTTT.

The chain has TRBV18 and TRBJ1-2; no firm D call. This CDR3 contains 13 residues. V gave up 6 bases and J gave up 2 bases, with 10 bases separating them. CDR1 and CDR2 from the germline V gene are KGHSH and LQKENI. CDR3: CASSREQNYGYTF. In nucleotides, the CDR3 is TGTGCCAGCTCCCGGGAACAGAACTATGGCTACACCTTC.

The CDR3 DNA follows: TGTGCCAGCAGCTTAGTGGGTCGCACTAGTGCGCAGTTCTTC. It is translated as CASSLVGRTSAQFF. This chain joins TRBV7-9 and TRBJ2-1; weak D call: TRBD2 (5 bases). CDR1 SEHNR and CDR2 FQNEAQ come from the germline V gene (reference sequence). Trimming shortened V by 1 base and J by 12 bases, and 16 bases separated the two germline ends. There are 14 residues in the CDR3.

V usage is TRBV5-6 and J usage is TRBJ1-4, with 7 bases aligning to TRBD1. V dropped 2 bases and J dropped 7; count of bases not matched to a gene: 11. There are 16 residues in the CDR3. In germline, CDR1 is SGHDT, CDR2 YYEEEE. The CDR3 loop reads CASSFLAQGVIEKLFF. In nucleotides, the CDR3 is TGTGCCAGCAGCTTCCTAGCTCAGGGGGTTATTGAAAAACTGTTTTTT. Using reference TRBV5-6 and TRBJ1-4 for the parts outside the CDR3, the full variable domain is DAGVTQSPTHLIKTRGQQVTLRCSPKSGHDTVSWYQQALGQGPQFIFQYYEEEERQRGNFPDRFSGHQFPNYSSELNVNALLLGDSALYLCASSFLAQGVIEKLFFGSGTQLSVL.